This TCR beta chain was sequenced in a study of cytomegalovirus exposure and HLA in healthy donors. This clone was counted between two and nine times. V lost 6 bases, J lost 8 bases, and 14 bases lay in between. CDR1 MNHEY and CDR2 SMNVEV come from the germline V gene (reference sequence). The CDR3 is 13 amino acids. Vbeta (60) and Jbeta (13) primers were used in the PCR. The data were produced by immunoSEQ multiplex PCR, yet TCRdb's version contains in-frame clones alone and is incomplete. The data contain 200,000 to 250,000 clones, 70% to 85% of them singletons. The specimen was PBMCs. The V call is TRBV27, the J call TRBJ2-1; tentative D call: TRBD1 (6 bases). The origin of this receptor is a woman aged 40 to 50 in good health and CMV-seronegative. As DNA, the CDR3 is TGTGCCAGCAGCACTGGGACAAGCTATGAGCAGTTCTTC. As protein: CASSTGTSYEQFF.